This TCR beta chain was identified in a study of cytomegalovirus exposure and HLA in healthy donors. The V gene's germline CDR1 is KGHSH and CDR2 LQKENI. The CDR3 totals 16 residues. The V end was cut by 6 bases, the J end by 1 base, with 19 bases between. Whole-study results and caveats: Associated with cytomegalovirus, according to the listing, were 150 to 200 TCR beta chains.

The PCR contained 60 Vbeta and 13 Jbeta primers. The repertoire was sequenced with immunoSEQ multiplex PCR; TCRdb's copy has only in-frame clones and lacks some. Here the sample spans some 150,000 clones, roughly 82% being singletons. For this clone: Its antigen is unknown.

This receptor was identified in a man aged 45-65 years in good health and CMV-seropositive. The V gene is TRBV18, the J gene TRBJ2-7; D is possibly TRBD2 (5 bases). Input material: PBMCs. The CDR3 is CASSPRALTGSYEQYF. The DNA of the CDR3 is TGTGCCAGCTCCCCTCGGGCGCTGACGGGGTCCTACGAGCAGTACTTC. The full variable domain, with the rest looked up from reference TRBV18 and TRBJ2-7, is NAGVMQNPRHLVRRRGQEARLRCSPMKGHSHVYWYRQLPEEGLKFMVYLQKENIIDESGMPKERFSAEFPKEGPSILRIQQVVRGDSAAYFCASSPRALTGSYEQYFGPGTRLTVT.